Listed below are T cell receptor beta chains from one sample, sequenced in a study of cytomegalovirus exposure and HLA in healthy donors. TCRdb keeps only in-frame clones here, not all; method: immunoSEQ multiplex PCR. The repertoire holds under 250,000 clones, with approximately 85% as singletons. Sequenced sample: PBMCs. These receptors were taken from a woman aged 45-65 years in good health and CMV-seronegative. The CDR3 runs from the conserved cysteine through the conserved F or W.

v_call	j_call	cdr3_aa
TRBV27	TRBJ2-1	CASSPEGLAGGRPYNEQFF
TRBV7-7	TRBJ1-5	CASSLGNRGNQPQHF
TRBV6-5	TRBJ1-3	CASSRDYSGNTIYF
TRBV27	TRBJ1-5	CASSLLQGNGRQHF
TRBV27	TRBJ2-1	CASSFGLAGYNEQFF
TRBV5-5	TRBJ1-4	CASSLDRGDEKLFF
TRBV23-1	TRBJ2-5	CASRRGGETQYF
TRBV12-1	TRBJ2-7	CASSQYRGSRGEQYF
TRBV30	TRBJ2-2	CAFKAGGGVNTGELFF
TRBV9	TRBJ2-1	CASSVELAKNEQFF
TRBV4-1	TRBJ2-7	CASRDTLRGYEQYF
TRBV7-2	TRBJ1-5	CASSFSMSNQPQHF
TRBV27	TRBJ2-3	CASSFRGRMDTQYF
TRBV29-1	TRBJ2-5	CSVVGTSGRRETQYF
TRBV19	TRBJ2-3	CASSIDPTGGFFTDTQYF
TRBV28	TRBJ1-5	CASLSGGPQPQHF
TRBV5-1	TRBJ1-2	CASSLDSVYTF
TRBV7-9	TRBJ2-7	CASSLRGQGHEQYF
TRBV5-1	TRBJ1-4	CASSLAGSTKSNEKLFF
TRBV19	TRBJ2-7	CASSLQGAFDEQYF
TRBV30	TRBJ1-2	CAWSPQGGFSGYTF
TRBV14	TRBJ1-1	CASSHFTEAFF
TRBV28	TRBJ2-2	CASSLMRTGELFF
TRBV19	TRBJ2-1	CASSGRSSYNEQFF
TRBV30	TRBJ1-2	CTWSENYGYGYTF
TRBV2	TRBJ2-1	CASSHSGPNYNEQFF
TRBV7-6	TRBJ2-1	CASSLGAPASGSYNEQFF
TRBV6-1	TRBJ1-1	CASTRTENTEAFF
TRBV19	TRBJ1-1	CASSHTLNTEAFF
TRBV7-2	TRBJ2-4	CASRGTGNAKNIQYF
TRBV5-1	TRBJ2-1	CASSGGGLAGYNEQFF
TRBV6-1	TRBJ1-1	CASSEQSENTEAFF
TRBV7-9	TRBJ1-2	CASSLVGTGVNYGYTF
TRBV28	TRBJ2-7	CASSTGTVPYEQYF
TRBV27	TRBJ2-2	CASSLERQGHTGELFF
TRBV7-6	TRBJ2-3	CASSYGTFTDTQYF